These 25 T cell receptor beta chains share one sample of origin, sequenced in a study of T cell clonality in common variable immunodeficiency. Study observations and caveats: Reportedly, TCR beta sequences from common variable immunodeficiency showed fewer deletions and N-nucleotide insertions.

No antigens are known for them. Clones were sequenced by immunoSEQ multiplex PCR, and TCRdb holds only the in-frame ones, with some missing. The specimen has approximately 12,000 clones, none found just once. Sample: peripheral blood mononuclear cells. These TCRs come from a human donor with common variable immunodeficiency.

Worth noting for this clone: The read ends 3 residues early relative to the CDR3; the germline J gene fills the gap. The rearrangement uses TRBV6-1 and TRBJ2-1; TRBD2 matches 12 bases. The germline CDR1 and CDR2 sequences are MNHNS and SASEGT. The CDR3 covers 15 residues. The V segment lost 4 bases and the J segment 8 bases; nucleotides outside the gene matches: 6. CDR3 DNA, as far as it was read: TGTGCCAGCAGTGCTAGCGGGGGGGCGGAGTATGAG. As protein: CASSASGGAEYE. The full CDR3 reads CASSASGGAEYEQFF.

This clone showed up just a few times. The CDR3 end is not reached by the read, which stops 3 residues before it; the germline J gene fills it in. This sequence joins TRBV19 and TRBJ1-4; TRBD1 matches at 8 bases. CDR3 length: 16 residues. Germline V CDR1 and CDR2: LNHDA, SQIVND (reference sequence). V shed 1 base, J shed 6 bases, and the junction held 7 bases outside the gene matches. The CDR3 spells CASSIGRGREDEKLFF. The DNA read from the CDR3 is TGTGCCAGTAGTATAGGCAGGGGGCGCGAAGATGAAAAA.

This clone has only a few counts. CDR3 amino acids: CASSDRDGYTF. CDR3 DNA (partial): TGTGCCAGCAGTGATAGGGATGGC. The chain links TRBV2 to TRBJ1-2; D uncertain. The DNA ends 3 residues before the CDR3 does, and the rest of the CDR3 is filled in from the germline J gene. Germline CDR1 and CDR2: SNHLY and FYNNEI. The CDR3 is 11 amino acids. Trimming cost V 3 bases and J 6 bases, with 5 bases left between them.

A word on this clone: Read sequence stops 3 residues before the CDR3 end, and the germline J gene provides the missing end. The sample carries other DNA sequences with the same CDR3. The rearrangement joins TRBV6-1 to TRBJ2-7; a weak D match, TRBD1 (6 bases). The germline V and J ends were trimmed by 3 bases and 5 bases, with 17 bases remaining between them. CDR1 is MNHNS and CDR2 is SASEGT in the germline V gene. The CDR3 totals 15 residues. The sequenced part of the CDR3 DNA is TGTGCCAGCAGTGAGTTGTGGGGGCGCTTCGACGAG. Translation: CASSELWGRFDE. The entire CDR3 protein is CASSELWGRFDEQYF.

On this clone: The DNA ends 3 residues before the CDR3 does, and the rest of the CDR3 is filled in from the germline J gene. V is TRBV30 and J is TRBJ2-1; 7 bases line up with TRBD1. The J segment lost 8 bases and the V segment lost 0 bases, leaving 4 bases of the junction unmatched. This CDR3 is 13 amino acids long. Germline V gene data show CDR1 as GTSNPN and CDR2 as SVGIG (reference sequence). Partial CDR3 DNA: TGTGCCTGGAGTGTAAGGGGGCTGGATGAG. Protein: CAWSVRGLDE. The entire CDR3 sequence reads CAWSVRGLDEQFF.

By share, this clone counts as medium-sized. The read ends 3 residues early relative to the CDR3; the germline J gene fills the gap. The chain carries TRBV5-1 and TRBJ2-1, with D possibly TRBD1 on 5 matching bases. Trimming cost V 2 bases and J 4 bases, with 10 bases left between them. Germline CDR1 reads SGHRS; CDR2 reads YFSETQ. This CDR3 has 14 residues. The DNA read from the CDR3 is TGCGCCAGCAGCTTAGACCGACAGTACAATGAG. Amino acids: CASSLDRQYNE. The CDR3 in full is CASSLDRQYNEQFF.

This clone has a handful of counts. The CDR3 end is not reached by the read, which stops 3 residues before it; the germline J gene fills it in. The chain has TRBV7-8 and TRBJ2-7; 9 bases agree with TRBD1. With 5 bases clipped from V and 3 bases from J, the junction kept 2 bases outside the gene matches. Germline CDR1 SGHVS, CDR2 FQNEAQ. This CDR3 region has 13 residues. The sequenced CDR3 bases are TGTGCCAGCAGCGGGGACAGGGTCTACGAG. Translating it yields CASSGDRVYE. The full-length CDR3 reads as CASSGDRVYEQYF.

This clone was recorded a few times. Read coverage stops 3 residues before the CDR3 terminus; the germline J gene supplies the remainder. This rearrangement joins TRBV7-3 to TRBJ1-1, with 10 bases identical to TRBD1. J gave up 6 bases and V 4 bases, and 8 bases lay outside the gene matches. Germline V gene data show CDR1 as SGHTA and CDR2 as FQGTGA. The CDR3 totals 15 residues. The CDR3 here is CASSSDGGQGAEAFF. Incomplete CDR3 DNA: TGTGCCAGCAGCTCGGATGGAGGACAGGGGGCTGAA.

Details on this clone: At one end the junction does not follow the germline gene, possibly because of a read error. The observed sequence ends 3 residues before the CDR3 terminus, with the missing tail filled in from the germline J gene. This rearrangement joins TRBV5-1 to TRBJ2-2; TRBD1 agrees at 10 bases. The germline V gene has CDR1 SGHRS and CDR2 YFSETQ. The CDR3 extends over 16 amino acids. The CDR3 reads CATSTTTGGHTGELFF. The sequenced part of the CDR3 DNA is TGCGCCACCAGCACGACGACAGGGGGCCACACCGGGGAG. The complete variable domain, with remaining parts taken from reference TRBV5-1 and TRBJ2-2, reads KAGVTQTPRYLIKTRGQQVTLSCSPISGHRSVSWYQQTPGQGLQFLFEYFSETQRNKGNFPGRFSGRQFSNSRSEMNVSTLELGDSALYLCATSTTTGGHTGELFFGEGSRLTVL.

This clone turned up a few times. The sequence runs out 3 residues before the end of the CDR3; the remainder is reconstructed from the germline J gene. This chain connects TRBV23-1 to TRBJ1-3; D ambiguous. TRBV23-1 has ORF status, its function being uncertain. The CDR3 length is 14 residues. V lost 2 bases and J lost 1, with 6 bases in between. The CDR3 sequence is CASSQRLSGNTIYF. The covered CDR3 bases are TGCGCCAGCAGTCAAAGGTTATCTGGAAACACC.

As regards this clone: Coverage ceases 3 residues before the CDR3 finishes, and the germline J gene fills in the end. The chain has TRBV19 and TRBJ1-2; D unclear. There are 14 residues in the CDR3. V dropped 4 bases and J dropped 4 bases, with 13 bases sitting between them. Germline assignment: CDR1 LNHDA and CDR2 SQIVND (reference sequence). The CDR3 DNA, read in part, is TGTGCCAGTAGTACCTTGACATTACCCTATGGC. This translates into CASSTLTLPYG. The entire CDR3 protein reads CASSTLTLPYGYTF.

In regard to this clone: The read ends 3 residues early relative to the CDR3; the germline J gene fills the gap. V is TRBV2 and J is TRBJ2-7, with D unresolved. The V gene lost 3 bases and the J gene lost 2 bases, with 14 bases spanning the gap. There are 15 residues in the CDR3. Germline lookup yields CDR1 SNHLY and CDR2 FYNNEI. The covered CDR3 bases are TGTGCCAGCAGTGATGGGCGTGCATTGGCCTACGAG. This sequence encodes CASSDGRALAYE. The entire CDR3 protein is CASSDGRALAYEQYF.

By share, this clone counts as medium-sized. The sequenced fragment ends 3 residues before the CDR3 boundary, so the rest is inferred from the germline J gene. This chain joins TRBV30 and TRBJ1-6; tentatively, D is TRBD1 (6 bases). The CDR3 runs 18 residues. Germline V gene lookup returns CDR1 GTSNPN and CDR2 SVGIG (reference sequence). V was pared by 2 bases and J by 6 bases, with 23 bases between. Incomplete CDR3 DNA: TGTGCCTGGAGTCTAAACCGGGGCAGGGGAGTCCCTAATTCACCC. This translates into CAWSLNRGRGVPNSP. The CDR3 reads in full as CAWSLNRGRGVPNSPLHF.

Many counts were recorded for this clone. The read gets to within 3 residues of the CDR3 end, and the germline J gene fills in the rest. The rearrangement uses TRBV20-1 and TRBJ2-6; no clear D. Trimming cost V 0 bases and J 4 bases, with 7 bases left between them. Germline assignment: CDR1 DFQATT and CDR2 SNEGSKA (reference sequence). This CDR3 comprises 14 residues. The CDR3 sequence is CSARDPVGANVLTF. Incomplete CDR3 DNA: TGCAGTGCTAGAGATCCTGTGGGGGCCAACGTC.

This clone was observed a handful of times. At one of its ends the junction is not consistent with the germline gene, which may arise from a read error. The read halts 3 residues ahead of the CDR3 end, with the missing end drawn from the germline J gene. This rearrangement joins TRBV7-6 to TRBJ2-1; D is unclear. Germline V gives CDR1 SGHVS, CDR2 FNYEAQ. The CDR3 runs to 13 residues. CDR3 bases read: TGTGCCAGCGGCTTAGACACGTACAATGAG. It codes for CASGLDTYNE. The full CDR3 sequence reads CASGLDTYNEQFF.

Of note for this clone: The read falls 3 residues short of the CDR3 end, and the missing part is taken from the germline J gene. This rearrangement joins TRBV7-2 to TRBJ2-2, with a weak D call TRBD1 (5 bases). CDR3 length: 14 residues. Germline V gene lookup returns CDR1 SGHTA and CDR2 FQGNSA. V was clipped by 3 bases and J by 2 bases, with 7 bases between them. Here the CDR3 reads CASSFDSNTGELFF. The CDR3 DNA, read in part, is TGTGCCAGCAGCTTCGACAGCAACACCGGGGAG.

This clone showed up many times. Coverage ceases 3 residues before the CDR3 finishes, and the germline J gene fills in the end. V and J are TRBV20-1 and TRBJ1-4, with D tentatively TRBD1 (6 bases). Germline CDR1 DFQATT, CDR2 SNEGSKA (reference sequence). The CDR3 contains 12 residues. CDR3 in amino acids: CSASTGGAQLFF. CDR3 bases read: TGCAGTGCTTCTACCGGGGGGGCCCAA.

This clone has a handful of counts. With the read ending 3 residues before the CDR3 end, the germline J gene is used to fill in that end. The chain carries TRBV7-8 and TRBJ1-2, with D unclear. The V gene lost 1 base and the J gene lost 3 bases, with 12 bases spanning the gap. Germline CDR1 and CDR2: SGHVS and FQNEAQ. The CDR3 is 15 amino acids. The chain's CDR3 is CASSLVQINDYGYTF. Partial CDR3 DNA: TGTGCCAGCAGCTTAGTACAGATCAATGACTATGGC. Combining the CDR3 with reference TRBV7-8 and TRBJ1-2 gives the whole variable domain GAGVSQSPRYKVAKRGQDVALRCDPISGHVSLFWYQQALGQGPEFLTYFQNEAQLDKSGLPSDRFFAERPEGSVSTLKIQRTQQEDSAVYLCASSLVQINDYGYTFGSGTRLTVV.

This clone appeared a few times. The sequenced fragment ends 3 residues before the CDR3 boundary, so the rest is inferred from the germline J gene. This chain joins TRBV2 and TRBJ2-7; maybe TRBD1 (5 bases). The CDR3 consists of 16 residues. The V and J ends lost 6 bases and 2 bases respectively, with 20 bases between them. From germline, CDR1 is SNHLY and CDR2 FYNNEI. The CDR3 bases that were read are TGTGCCAGCAGCGGACCCAAGGGGCAAGGGGCCTACGAG. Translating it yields CASSGPKGQGAYE. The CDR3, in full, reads CASSGPKGQGAYEQYF.

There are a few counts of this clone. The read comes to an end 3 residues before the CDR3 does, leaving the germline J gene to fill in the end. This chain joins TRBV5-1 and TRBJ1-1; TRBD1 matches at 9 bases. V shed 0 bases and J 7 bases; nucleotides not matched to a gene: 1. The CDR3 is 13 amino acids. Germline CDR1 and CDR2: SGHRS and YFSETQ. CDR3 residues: CASSLDRGLEAFF. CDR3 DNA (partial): TGCGCCAGCAGCTTGGACAGGGGGCTTGAA.

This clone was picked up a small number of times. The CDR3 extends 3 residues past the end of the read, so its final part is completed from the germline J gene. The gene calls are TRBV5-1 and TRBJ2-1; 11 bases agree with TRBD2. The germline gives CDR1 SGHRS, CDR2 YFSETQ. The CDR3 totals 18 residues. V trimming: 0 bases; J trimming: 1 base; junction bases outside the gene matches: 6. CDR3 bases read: TGCGCCAGCAGCTTGGCCCCCGTAGCGGGGGGGTCCTACAATGAG. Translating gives CASSLAPVAGGSYNE. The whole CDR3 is CASSLAPVAGGSYNEQFF.

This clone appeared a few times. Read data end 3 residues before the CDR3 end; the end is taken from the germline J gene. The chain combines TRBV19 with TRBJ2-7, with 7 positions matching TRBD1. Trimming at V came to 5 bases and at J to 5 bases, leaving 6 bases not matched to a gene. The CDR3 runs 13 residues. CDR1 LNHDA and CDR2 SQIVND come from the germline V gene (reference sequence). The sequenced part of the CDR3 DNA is TGTGCCAGTAGTCAAGGGGGCCTGGACGAG. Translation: CASSQGGLDE. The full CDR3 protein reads CASSQGGLDEQYF. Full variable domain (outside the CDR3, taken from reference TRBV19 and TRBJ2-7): DGGITQSPKYLFRKEGQNVTLSCEQNLNHDAMYWYRQDPGQGLRLIYYSQIVNDFQKGDIAEGYSVSREKKESFPLTVTSAQKNPTAFYLCASSQGGLDEQYFGPGTRLTVT.

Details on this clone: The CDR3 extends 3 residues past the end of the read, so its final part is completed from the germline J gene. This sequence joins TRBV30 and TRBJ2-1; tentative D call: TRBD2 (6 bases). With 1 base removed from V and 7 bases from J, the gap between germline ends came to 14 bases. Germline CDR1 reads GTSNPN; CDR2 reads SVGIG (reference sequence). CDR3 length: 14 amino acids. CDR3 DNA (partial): TGTGCCTGGAGTGCCGAATCTCGGGGGAATGAG. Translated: CAWSAESRGNE. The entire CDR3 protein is CAWSAESRGNEQFF. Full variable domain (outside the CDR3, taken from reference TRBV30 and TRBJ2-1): SQTIHQWPATLVQPVGSPLSLECTVEGTSNPNLYWYRQAAGRGLQLLFYSVGIGQISSEVPQNLSASRPQDRQFILSSKKLLLSDSGFYLCAWSAESRGNEQFFGPGTRLTVL.

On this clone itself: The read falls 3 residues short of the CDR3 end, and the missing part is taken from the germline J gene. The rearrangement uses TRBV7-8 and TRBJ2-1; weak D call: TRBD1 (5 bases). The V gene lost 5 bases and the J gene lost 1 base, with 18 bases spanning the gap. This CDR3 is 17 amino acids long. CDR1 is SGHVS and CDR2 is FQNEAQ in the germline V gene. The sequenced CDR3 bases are TGTGCCAGCAGCACAGGACCCAGGGTTCAGTCCTACAATGAG. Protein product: CASSTGPRVQSYNE. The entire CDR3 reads CASSTGPRVQSYNEQFF.

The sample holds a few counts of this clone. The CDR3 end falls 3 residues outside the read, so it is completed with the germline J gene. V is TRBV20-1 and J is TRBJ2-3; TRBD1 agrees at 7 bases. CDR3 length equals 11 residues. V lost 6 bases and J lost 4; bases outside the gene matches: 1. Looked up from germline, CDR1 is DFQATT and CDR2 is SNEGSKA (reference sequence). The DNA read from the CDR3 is TGCAGTGCAGACAGGGCAGATACG. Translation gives CSADRADT. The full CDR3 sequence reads CSADRADTQYF.